These T cell receptor beta chains were read from a single sample in a study of cytomegalovirus exposure and HLA in healthy donors. The table came from immunoSEQ multiplex PCR; TCRdb's copy has only in-frame clones and leaves some out. The listing records roughly 140,000 clones. The sample consisted of PBMCs. The origin of the receptors is a man aged 40-50 years in good health and CMV-seronegative. Both conserved end residues are part of each CDR3. The D gene is left open where the match is weak.

j_call d_call v_call cdr3_aa cdr3_nt
TRBJ2-5 - TRBV28 CASSLQGKGETQYF TGTGCCAGCAGTTTGCAGGGCAAGGGAGAGACCCAGTACTTC
TRBJ1-4 - TRBV14 CASSQDGVEGAANEKLFF TGTGCCAGCAGCCAAGATGGGGTAGAGGGAGCAGCTAATGAAAAACTGTTTTTT
TRBJ1-5 - TRBV9 CASSYSGINQPQHF TGTGCCAGCAGCTATTCCGGGATCAATCAGCCCCAGCATTTT
TRBJ1-1 - TRBV6-5 CASRVPGGGSEAFF TGTGCCAGCAGAGTCCCCGGGGGTGGCTCTGAAGCTTTCTTT
TRBJ2-3 - TRBV7-2 CASSLGQGRPDTQYF TGTGCCAGCAGCTTGGGGCAGGGAAGACCAGATACGCAGTATTTT
TRBJ1-6 - TRBV18 CASSPRRDDSPLHF TGTGCCAGCTCACCGAGGAGGGACGATTCACCCCTCCACTTT
TRBJ2-2 - TRBV14 CASSHEWRTGELFF TGTGCCAGCAGCCATGAGTGGAGAACCGGGGAGCTGTTTTTT
TRBJ2-5 - TRBV28 CASSPVWRRETQYF TGTGCCAGCAGTCCCGTTTGGAGGAGAGAGACCCAGTACTTC
TRBJ1-4 - TRBV5-4 CASSLVGAREKLFF TGTGCCAGCAGCTTGGTGGGGGCGCGAGAAAAACTGTTTTTT
TRBJ1-1 TRBD1 TRBV28 CASNGAGTGKNTEAFF TGTGCCAGCAATGGGGCCGGGACAGGGAAGAACACTGAAGCTTTCTTT
TRBJ2-7 - TRBV11-2 CASSLRDIPRVYEQYF TGTGCCAGCAGCCTACGGGACATTCCCAGGGTGTACGAGCAGTACTTC
TRBJ2-1 - TRBV7-6 CASSPWGGSDEQFF TGTGCCAGCAGCCCCTGGGGGGGCTCGGATGAGCAGTTCTTC
TRBJ1-1 TRBD1 TRBV7-3 CASSRGQGATEAFF TGTGCCAGCAGCCGGGGACAGGGGGCGACTGAAGCTTTCTTT
TRBJ2-5 - TRBV7-2 CASSSEGPRKTQYF TGTGCCAGCAGCTCCGAGGGCCCCCGCAAGACCCAGTACTTC
TRBJ2-7 - TRBV7-2 CASSPRLDFYEQYF TGTGCCAGCAGCCCTAGACTAGATTTCTACGAGCAGTACTTC
TRBJ1-2 - TRBV5-6 CASSLAEYGYTF TGTGCCAGCAGCTTGGCGGAGTATGGCTACACCTTC
TRBJ2-6 - TRBV27 CASSLFAAGERSGANVLTF TGTGCCAGCAGTTTATTTGCGGCAGGGGAACGCTCTGGGGCCAACGTCCTGACTTTC
TRBJ2-2 - TRBV7-9 CASSFWTLNTGELFF TGTGCCAGCAGCTTTTGGACTTTGAACACCGGGGAGCTGTTTTTT
TRBJ1-6 TRBD1 TRBV13 CASSSDRGRSPLHF TGTGCCAGCAGTTCCGACAGGGGGCGCTCACCCCTCCACTTT
TRBJ1-2 - TRBV4-1 CASSQAENLNYGYTF TGCGCCAGCAGCCAAGCTGAGAACCTCAACTATGGCTACACCTTC
TRBJ1-2 - TRBV7-9 CASSLERGGYTF TGTGCCAGCAGCTTAGAAAGGGGTGGCTACACCTTC
TRBJ1-2 - TRBV10-3 CAISDEILYGYTF TGTGCCATCAGTGATGAGATCCTCTATGGCTACACCTTC
TRBJ2-3 TRBD2 TRBV10-3 CAISGGRGTTDTQYF TGTGCCATCAGTGGAGGGCGGGGGACCACAGATACGCAGTATTTT
TRBJ2-6 - TRBV7-2 CASSFQGQGANVLTF TGTGCCAGCAGCTTCCAGGGTCAGGGGGCCAACGTCCTGACTTTC
TRBJ1-6 - TRBV9 CASNRGINSPLHF TGTGCCAGCAACCGGGGAATCAATTCACCCCTCCACTTT
TRBJ2-5 TRBD2 TRBV15 CATSKAGGRKETQYF TGTGCCACCAGCAAGGCGGGGGGGCGCAAAGAGACCCAGTACTTC
TRBJ2-5 TRBD2 TRBV25-1 CASSIGGGAGETQYF TGTGCCAGCAGCATTGGCGGGGGGGCCGGGGAGACCCAGTACTTC
TRBJ2-7 - TRBV6-1 CASSEGTDYEQYF TGTGCCAGCAGTGAAGGGACTGACTACGAGCAGTACTTC
TRBJ2-3 - TRBV4-1 CASSPSRGTDTQYF TGCGCCAGCAGCCCATCCAGGGGCACAGATACGCAGTATTTT
TRBJ1-2 TRBD1 TRBV18 CASSPQQGDNYGYTF TGTGCCAGCTCACCGCAGCAGGGGGATAACTATGGCTACACCTTC
TRBJ1-6 - TRBV4-3 CASSQDLEGSPLHF TGCGCCAGCAGCCAAGATCTAGAGGGATCACCCCTCCACTTT
TRBJ2-3 - TRBV5-4 CASRPGGTDTQYF TGTGCCAGCAGGCCGGGGGGCACAGATACGCAGTATTTT
TRBJ2-5 - TRBV19 CASSRWGTETQYF TGTGCCAGTAGCCGTTGGGGCACAGAGACCCAGTACTTC
TRBJ1-2 - TRBV4-3 CASSQDRAAANYGYTF TGCGCCAGCAGCCAAGATCGTGCGGCAGCTAACTATGGCTACACCTTC
TRBJ2-1 - TRBV6-5 CASSTGQTLYNEQFF TGTGCCAGCAGTACCGGACAGACTCTCTACAATGAGCAGTTCTTC
TRBJ2-5 TRBD1 TRBV4-3 CASSPNRGLETQYF TGCGCCAGCAGCCCGAACAGGGGGCTGGAGACCCAGTACTTC
TRBJ1-2 - TRBV7-2 CASSAGGQRYGYTF TGTGCCAGCAGCGCGGGAGGACAGCGCTATGGCTACACCTTC
TRBJ1-4 TRBD1 TRBV5-1 CASSRYPDRGTNEKLFF TGCGCCAGCAGCCGGTACCCGGACAGGGGGACTAATGAAAAACTGTTTTTT
TRBJ1-4 TRBD1 TRBV29-1 CSVGRGDEKLFF TGCAGCGTGGGCAGGGGGGACGAAAAACTGTTTTTT
TRBJ2-3 TRBD2 TRBV9 CASSAESGGGHGDTQYF TGTGCCAGCAGCGCCGAGAGCGGGGGTGGACACGGTGATACGCAGTATTTT